The rows below give T cell receptor beta chains drawn from one sample of a study of blood T cell repertoires in COVID-19. Repertoires were generated with immunoSEQ multiplex PCR, while TCRdb's copy carries only in-frame clones and drops some. The sample lists more than 80,000 clones; over 75% were seen once. Specimen: peripheral blood. These receptor sequences come from a man older than 75 with acute or convalescent COVID-19. The CDR3 runs from the conserved cysteine through the conserved F or W. The order of the fields is clone size, D gene, J gene, V gene, CDR3 DNA, CDR3 protein. The D gene is left open where the match is weak. Clone size appears in some rows only: once, few, many, or a class for an expanded clone.

NA TRBD2 TRBJ2-5 TRBV3-1/TRBV3-2 TGTGCCAGCAGCCAAGTGGGGACTAGCGGAAAGACCCAGTACTTC CASSQVGTSGKTQYF
NA NA TRBJ2-1 TRBV5-1 TGCGCCAGCAGCTTGGCCGCGTCGACTAGGAGCTCCTACAATGAGCAGTTCTTC CASSLAASTRSSYNEQFF
NA TRBD1 TRBJ2-3 TRBV7-2 TGTGCCAGCAGATCTTCCGGGACAGGAAACACAGATACGCAGTATTTT CASRSSGTGNTDTQYF
NA TRBD1 TRBJ2-5 TRBV7-6 TGTGCCAGCAGCTTTGGGGGACAGGGGCCTAAAGAGACCCAGTACTTC CASSFGGQGPKETQYF
once NA TRBJ1-3 TRBV7-9 TGTGCCAGCAGCTTTGGTGCGTTCTCTGGAAACACCATATATTTT CASSFGAFSGNTIYF
NA NA TRBJ1-1 TRBV2 TGTGCCAGCAAACGGGATAGAACTGGGAACACTGAAGCTTTCTTT CASKRDRTGNTEAFF
few NA TRBJ2-7 TRBV7-5 TGTGCCAGAAGCTTAACAGGGTCGAGCGAGCAGTACTTC CARSLTGSSEQYF
few NA TRBJ1-5 TRBV30 TGTGCCTGGAGTACATCAGGGAATCAGCCCCAGCATTTT CAWSTSGNQPQHF
few NA TRBJ1-2 TRBV7-2 TGTGCCAGCAGCCCCGGGATTTCGGCTAACTATGGCTACACCTTC CASSPGISANYGYTF
once TRBD2 TRBJ2-3 TRBV9 TGTGCCAGCAGCGTAGATGCGGGACTAGCGGGAGTGACAGATACGCAGTATTTT CASSVDAGLAGVTDTQYF
NA NA TRBJ1-1 TRBV5-4 TGTGCCAGCAGCTTGAACGGGGTGAACACTGAAGCTTTCTTT CASSLNGVNTEAFF
NA NA TRBJ1-2 TRBV20-1 TGCAGTGCTAGAAACAAGTATGGCTACACCTTC CSARNKYGYTF
NA NA TRBJ1-2 TRBV5-1 TGCGCCAGCAGCGAGGCTCCGGGACAAGTCTATGGCTACACCTTC CASSEAPGQVYGYTF
NA NA TRBJ2-2 TRBV7-3 TGTGCCAGCAGCTTAAAAAAAGGGGGCACCGGGGAGCTGTTTTTT CASSLKKGGTGELFF
NA TRBD1 TRBJ1-2 TRBV28 TGTGCCAGCAGTGGATCAGGGGGAGATGGCTACACCTTC CASSGSGGDGYTF